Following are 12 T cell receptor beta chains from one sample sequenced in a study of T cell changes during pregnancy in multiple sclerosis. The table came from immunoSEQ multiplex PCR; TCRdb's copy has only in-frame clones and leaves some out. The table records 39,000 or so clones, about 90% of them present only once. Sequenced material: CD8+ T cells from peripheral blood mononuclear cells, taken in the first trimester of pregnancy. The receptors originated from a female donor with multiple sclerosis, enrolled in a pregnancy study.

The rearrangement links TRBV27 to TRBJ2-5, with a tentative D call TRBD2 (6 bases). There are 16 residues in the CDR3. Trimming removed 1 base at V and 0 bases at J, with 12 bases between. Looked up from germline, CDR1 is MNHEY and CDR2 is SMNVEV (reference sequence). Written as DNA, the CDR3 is TGTGCCAGCAGTTTATGGGCTAGCGCGTACCAAGAGACCCAGTACTTC. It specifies CASSLWASAYQETQYF.

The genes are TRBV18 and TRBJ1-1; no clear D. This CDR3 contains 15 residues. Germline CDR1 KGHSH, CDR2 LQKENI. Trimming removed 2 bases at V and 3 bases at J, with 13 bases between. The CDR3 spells CASSPGPGTDTEAFF. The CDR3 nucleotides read TGTGCCAGCTCACCAGGTCCGGGTACGGACACTGAAGCTTTCTTT. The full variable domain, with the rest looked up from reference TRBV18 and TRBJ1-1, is NAGVMQNPRHLVRRRGQEARLRCSPMKGHSHVYWYRQLPEEGLKFMVYLQKENIIDESGMPKERFSAEFPKEGPSILRIQQVVRGDSAAYFCASSPGPGTDTEAFFGQGTRLTVV.

The CDR3 loop reads CASRARTNTGELFF. Here the CDR3 DNA reads TGTGCCAGTCGAGCGAGAACGAACACCGGGGAGCTGTTTTTT. This sequence joins TRBV19 and TRBJ2-2, with D hard to call. From germline, CDR1 is LNHDA and CDR2 SQIVND (reference sequence). The CDR3 contains 14 residues. Trimming left V 8 bases short and J 0 bases short, with 10 bases between.

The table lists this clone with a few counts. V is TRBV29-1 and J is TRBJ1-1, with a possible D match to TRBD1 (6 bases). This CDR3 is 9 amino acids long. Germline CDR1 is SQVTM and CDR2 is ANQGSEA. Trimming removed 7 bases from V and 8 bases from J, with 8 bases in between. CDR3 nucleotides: TGCAGCGCCGGACAGGAAGCTTTCTTT. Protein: CSAGQEAFF. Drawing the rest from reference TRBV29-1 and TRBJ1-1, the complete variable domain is SAVISQKPSRDICQRGTSLTIQCQVDSQVTMMFWYRQQPGQSLTLIATANQGSEATYESGFVIDKFPISRPNLTFSTLTVSNMSPEDSSIYLCSAGQEAFFGQGTRLTVV.

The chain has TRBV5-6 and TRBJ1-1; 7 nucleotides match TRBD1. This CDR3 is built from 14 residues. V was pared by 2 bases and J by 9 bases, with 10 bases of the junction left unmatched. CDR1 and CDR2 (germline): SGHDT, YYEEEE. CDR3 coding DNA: TGTGCCAGCAGCTTTGGGACCGGGACAGTGAAAGCTTTCTTT. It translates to CASSFGTGTVKAFF.

The CDR3 coding sequence is TGTGCCAGCTCCTGGGGGGATAGCAATCAGCCCCAGCATTTT. Its translation is CASSWGDSNQPQHF. This chain joins TRBV7-2 and TRBJ1-5; the D gene is possibly TRBD1 (5 bases). This CDR3 has 14 residues. Germline V gives CDR1 SGHTA, CDR2 FQGNSA. V lost 8 bases and J 0 bases, leaving 11 bases between the germline ends. Drawing the rest from reference TRBV7-2 and TRBJ1-5, the complete variable domain is GAGVSQSPSNKVTEKGKDVELRCDPISGHTALYWYRQSLGQGLEFLIYFQGNSAPDKSGLPSDRFSAERTGGSVSTLTIQRTQQEDSAVYLCASSWGDSNQPQHFGDGTRLSIL.

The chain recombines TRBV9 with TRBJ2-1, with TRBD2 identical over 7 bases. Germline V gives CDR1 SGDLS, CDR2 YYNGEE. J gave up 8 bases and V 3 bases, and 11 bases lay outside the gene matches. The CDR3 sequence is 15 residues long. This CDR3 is CASSGPRGGGHEQFF. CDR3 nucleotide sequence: TGTGCCAGCAGCGGCCCCCGCGGGGGTGGTCATGAGCAGTTCTTC.

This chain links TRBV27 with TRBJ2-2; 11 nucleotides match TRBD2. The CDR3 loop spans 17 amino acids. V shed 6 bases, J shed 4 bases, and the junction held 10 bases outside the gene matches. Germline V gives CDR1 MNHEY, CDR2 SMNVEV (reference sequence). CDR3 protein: CASSYSGRADGTGELFF. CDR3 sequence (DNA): TGTGCCAGCAGCTATAGCGGGAGGGCCGACGGCACCGGGGAGCTGTTTTTT.

The CDR3 loop is CASSIQGTNEKLFF. The CDR3 DNA reads as TGCGCCAGCAGCATACAGGGAACTAATGAAAAACTGTTTTTT. The chain recombines TRBV5-1 with TRBJ1-4, with D possibly matching TRBD1 (6 bases). From germline, CDR1 is SGHRS and CDR2 YFSETQ. The CDR3 runs 14 residues. Trimming stripped 4 bases from V and 1 base from J, with 8 bases between.

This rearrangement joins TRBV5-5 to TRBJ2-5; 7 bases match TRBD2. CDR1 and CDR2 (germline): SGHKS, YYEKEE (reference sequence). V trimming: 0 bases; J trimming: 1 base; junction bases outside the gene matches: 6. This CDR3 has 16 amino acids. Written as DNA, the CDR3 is TGTGCCAGCAGCTTGGAGCTAGCGGAGACCCAAGAGACCCAGTACTTC. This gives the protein CASSLELAETQETQYF.

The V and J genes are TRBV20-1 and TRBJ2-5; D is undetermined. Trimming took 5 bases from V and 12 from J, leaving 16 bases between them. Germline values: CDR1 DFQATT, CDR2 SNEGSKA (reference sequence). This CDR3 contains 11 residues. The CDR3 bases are TGCAGTGCTTGTAGTGCGGATGAGGAGTACTTC. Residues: CSACSADEEYF.

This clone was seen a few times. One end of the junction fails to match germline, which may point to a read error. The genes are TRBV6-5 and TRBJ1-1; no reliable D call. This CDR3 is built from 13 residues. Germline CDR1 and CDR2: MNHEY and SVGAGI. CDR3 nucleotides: TGTGCCAGCATCCTTCCGGGGAACAGTGAAGCTTTCTTT. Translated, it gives CASILPGNSEAFF.